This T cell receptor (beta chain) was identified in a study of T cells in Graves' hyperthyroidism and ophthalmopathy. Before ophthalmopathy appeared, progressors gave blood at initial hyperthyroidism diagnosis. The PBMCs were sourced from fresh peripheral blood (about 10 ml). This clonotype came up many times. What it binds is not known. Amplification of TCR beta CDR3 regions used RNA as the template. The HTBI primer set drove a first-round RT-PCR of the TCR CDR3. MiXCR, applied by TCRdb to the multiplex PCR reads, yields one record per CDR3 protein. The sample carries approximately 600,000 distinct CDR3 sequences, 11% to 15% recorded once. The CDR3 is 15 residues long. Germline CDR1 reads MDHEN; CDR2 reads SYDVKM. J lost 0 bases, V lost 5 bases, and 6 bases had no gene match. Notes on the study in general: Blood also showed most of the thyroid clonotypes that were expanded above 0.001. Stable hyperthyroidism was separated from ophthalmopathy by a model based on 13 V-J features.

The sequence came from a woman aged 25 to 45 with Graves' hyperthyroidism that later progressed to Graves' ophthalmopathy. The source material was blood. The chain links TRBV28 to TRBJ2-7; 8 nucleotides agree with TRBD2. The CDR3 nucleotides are TGTGCCAGCAGTCTACTAGCGGACCTCTCCTACGAGCAGTACTTC. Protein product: CASSLLADLSYEQYF.